The clone carrying this T cell receptor beta chain was seen just once. These data belong to a study of Ad26.COV2.S vaccination and SARS-CoV-2 variants. Germline trimming cut 6 bases from V and 4 bases from J; bases unmatched to any gene: 11. Looked up from germline, CDR1 is DFQATT and CDR2 is SNEGSKA (reference sequence). The CDR3 totals 15 residues. The table came from immunoSEQ multiplex PCR; TCRdb's copy has only in-frame clones and leaves some out. The sample includes some 520,000 clones, around 90% seen only once; the top ten take 13%. As to treatment: roughly 19 received Ad26.COV2.S at low or high dose, single or two shots; a few received placebo; per-sample allocation not given. Material that was analyzed had been drawn on day 63 after the first vaccine or placebo injection.

The specimen was peripheral blood, collected in a trial of Ad26.COV2.S vaccine versus placebo. The chain carries TRBV20-1 and TRBJ2-7; TRBD2 matches 11 bases. The receptor was isolated from a person aged 18-65 years who received the Ad26.COV2.S COVID-19 vaccine or a placebo. CDR3 in DNA: TGCAGTGCCAGTAATACGAGGACTAGCGGGTACGAGCAGTACTTC. Encoded protein: CSASNTRTSGYEQYF.